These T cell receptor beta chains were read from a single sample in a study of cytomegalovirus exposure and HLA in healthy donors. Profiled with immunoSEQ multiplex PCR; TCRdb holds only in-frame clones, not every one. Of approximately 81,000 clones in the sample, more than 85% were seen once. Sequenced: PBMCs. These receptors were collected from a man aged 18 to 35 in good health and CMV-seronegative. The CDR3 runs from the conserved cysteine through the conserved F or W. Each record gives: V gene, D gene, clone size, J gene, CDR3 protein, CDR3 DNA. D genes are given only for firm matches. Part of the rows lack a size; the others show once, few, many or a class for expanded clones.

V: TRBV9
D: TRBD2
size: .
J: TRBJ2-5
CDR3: CASSRSGEETQYF
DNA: TGTGCCAGCAGCCGTAGCGGGGAGGAGACCCAGTACTTC

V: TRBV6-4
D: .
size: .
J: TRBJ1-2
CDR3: CASSPGGAYGYTF
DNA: TGTGCCAGCAGCCCCGGAGGGGCCTATGGCTACACCTTC

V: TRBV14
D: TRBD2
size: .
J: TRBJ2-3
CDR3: CASSHVSGGPTDTQYF
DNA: TGTGCCAGCAGCCATGTCTCGGGGGGGCCTACAGATACGCAGTATTTT

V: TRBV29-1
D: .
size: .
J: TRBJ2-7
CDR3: CSVLGQTYEQYF
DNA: TGCAGCGTTTTGGGACAAACCTACGAGCAGTACTTC

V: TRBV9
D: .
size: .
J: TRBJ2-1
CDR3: CASSGSGRRNNEQFF
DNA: TGTGCCAGCAGCGGATCCGGACGGAGGAACAATGAGCAGTTCTTC

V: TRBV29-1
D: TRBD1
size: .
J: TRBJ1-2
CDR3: CSVARDRGFGYTF
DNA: TGCAGCGTTGCCCGGGACAGGGGTTTTGGCTACACCTTC

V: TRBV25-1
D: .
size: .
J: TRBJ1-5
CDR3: CALRGGNQPQHF
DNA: TGTGCCCTTCGGGGGGGTAATCAGCCCCAGCATTTT

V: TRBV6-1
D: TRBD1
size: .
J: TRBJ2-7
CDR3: CASSQTGRSSYEQYF
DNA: TGTGCCAGCAGTCAGACAGGGCGCAGCTCCTACGAGCAGTACTTC

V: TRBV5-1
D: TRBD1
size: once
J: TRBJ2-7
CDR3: CASSSVPTGGALYEQYF
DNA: TGCGCCAGCAGCTCGGTTCCGACAGGGGGCGCGCTCTACGAGCAGTACTTC

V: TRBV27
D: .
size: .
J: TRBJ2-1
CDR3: CASSLEIDFAGGNEQFF
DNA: TGTGCCAGCAGTTTAGAGATCGATTTTGCGGGTGGGAATGAGCAGTTCTTC

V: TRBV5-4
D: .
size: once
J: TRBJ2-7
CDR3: CASSARGSSYEQYF
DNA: TGTGCCAGCAGCGCCAGGGGCAGCTCCTACGAGCAGTACTTC

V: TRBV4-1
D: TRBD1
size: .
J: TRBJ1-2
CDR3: CASSRMTGPANYGYTF
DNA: TGCGCCAGCAGCCGAATGACAGGGCCCGCTAACTATGGCTACACCTTC

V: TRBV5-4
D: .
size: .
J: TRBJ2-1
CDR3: CASSFGGPRNEQFF
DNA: TGTGCCAGCAGCTTTGGAGGGCCGAGGAATGAGCAGTTCTTC

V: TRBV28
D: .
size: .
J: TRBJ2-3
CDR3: CASGTEFTDTQYF
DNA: TGTGCCAGCGGAACGGAGTTCACAGATACGCAGTATTTT

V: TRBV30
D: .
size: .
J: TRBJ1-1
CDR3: CAYGWKGRMNTEAFF
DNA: TGTGCCTACGGTTGGAAGGGGAGGATGAACACTGAAGCTTTCTTT

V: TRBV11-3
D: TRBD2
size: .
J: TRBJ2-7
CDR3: CASSPPGGTSGSGEQYF
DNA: TGTGCCAGCAGCCCCCCGGGTGGGACTAGCGGGAGTGGCGAGCAGTACTTC

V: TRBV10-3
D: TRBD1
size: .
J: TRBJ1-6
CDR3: CAISVQGAENSPLHF
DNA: TGTGCCATCAGTGTACAGGGGGCGGAAAATTCACCCCTCCACTTT

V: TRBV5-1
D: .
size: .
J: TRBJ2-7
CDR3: CASSPTGTTTRYEQYF
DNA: TGCGCCAGCAGCCCAACAGGGACTACTACGCGGTACGAGCAGTACTTC

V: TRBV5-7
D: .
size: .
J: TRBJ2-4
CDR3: CASSNMRRCGTKNIQYF
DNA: TGTGCCAGCAGCAATATGAGACGTTGCGGAACCAAAAACATTCAGTACTTC

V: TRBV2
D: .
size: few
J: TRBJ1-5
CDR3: CASSSTGFSNQPQHF
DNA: TGTGCCAGCAGTTCCACAGGATTTAGCAATCAGCCCCAGCATTTT

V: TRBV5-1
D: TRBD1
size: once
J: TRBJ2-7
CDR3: CASSSRTGPYEQYF
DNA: TGCGCCAGCAGCTCCAGGACAGGGCCCTACGAGCAGTACTTC

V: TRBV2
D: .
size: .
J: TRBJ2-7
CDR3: CASTDRPTSYEQYF
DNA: TGTGCCAGCACCGACAGACCCACCTCCTACGAGCAGTACTTC

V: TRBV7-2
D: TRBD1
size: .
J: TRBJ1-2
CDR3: CASSPPRGRNYGYTF
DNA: TGTGCCAGCAGCCCGCCGAGGGGGCGCAACTATGGCTACACCTTC

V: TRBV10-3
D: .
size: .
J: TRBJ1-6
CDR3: CAISGTGVTNSPLHF
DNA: TGTGCCATCAGTGGGACGGGAGTAACTAATTCACCCCTCCACTTT

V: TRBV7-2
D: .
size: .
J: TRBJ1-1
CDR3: CASSPRLNTEAFF
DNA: TGTGCCAGCAGCCCCCGTTTGAACACTGAAGCTTTCTTT

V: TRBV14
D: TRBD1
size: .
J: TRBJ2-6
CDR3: CASSPLTGLYSGANVLTF
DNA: TGTGCCAGCAGCCCGTTGACAGGGCTATACTCTGGGGCCAACGTCCTGACTTTC

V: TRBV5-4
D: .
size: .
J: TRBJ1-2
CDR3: CASSLGDETYGYTF
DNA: TGTGCCAGCAGCTTAGGGGATGAGACCTATGGCTACACCTTC

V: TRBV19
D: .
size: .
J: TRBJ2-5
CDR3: CASKKQGHRTQYF
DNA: TGTGCCAGTAAGAAGCAGGGCCATCGGACCCAGTACTTC